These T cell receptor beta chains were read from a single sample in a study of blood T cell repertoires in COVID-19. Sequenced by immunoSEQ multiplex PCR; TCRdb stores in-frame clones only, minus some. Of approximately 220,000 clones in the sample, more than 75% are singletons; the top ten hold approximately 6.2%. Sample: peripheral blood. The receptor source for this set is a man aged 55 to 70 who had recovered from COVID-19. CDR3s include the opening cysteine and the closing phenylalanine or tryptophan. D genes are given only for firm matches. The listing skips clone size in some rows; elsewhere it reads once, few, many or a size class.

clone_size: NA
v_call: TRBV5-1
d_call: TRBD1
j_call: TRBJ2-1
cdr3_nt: TGCGCCAGCAGCTTGGCACCGACAGGGTTGAGCTCCTACAATGAGCAGTTCTTC
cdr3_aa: CASSLAPTGLSSYNEQFF

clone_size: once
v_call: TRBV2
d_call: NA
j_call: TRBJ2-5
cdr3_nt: TGTGCCAGCAGTGAAGTGAGGGCACAGTCCCAAGAGACCCAGTACTTC
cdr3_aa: CASSEVRAQSQETQYF

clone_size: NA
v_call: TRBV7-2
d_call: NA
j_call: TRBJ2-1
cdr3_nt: TGTGCCAGCAGCTCGTCGCTAGCGTCCAATGAGCAGTTCTTC
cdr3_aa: CASSSSLASNEQFF

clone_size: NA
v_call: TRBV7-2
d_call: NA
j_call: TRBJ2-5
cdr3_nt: TGTGCCAGCAGCGTAGTCCCCGAAGAGACCCAGTACTTC
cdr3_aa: CASSVVPEETQYF

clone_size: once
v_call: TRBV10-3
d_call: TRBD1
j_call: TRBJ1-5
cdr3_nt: TGTGCCATCAGCGGACAGGGGGATCAGCCCCAGCATTTT
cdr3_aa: CAISGQGDQPQHF

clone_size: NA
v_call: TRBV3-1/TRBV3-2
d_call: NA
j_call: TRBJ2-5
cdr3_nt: TGTGCCAGCAGCCTCTTCGGGGAGACCCAGTACTTC
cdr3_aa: CASSLFGETQYF

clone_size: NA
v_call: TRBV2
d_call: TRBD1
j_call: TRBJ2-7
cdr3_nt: TGTGCCAGCAGTGAAACCGGGACAGGGGGCGAGCAGTACTTC
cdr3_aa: CASSETGTGGEQYF

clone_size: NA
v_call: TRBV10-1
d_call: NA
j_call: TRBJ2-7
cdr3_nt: TGCGCCAGCAGTGAGTCCTCAGGGCGAGGCGAGCAGTACTTC
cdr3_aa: CASSESSGRGEQYF

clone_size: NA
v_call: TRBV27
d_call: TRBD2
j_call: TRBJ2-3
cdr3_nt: TGTGCCAGCAGACAACAGCGGGACACAGATACGCAGTATTTT
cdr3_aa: CASRQQRDTDTQYF

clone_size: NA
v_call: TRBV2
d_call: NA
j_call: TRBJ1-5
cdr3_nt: TGTGCCAGCAGTGAAGGCCCCCGGGGGGAGCCCCAGCATTTT
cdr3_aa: CASSEGPRGEPQHF

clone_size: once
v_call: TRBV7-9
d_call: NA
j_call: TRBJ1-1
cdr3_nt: TGTGCCAGCAGCATTAACGGGGGGTACACTGAAGCTTTCTTT
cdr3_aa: CASSINGGYTEAFF

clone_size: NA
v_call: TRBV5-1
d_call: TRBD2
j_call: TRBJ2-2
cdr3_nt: TGCGCCAGCAGCTTAGGACTAGACCTCACCGGGGAGCTGTTTTTT
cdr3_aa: CASSLGLDLTGELFF

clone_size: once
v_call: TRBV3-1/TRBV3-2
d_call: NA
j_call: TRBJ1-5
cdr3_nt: TGTGCCAGCAGCCAAGTCGCAGGGAACAATCAGCCCCAGCATTTT
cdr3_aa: CASSQVAGNNQPQHF

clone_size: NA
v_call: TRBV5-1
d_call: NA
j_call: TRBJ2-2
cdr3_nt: TGCGCCAGCAGCTTGGTGGCTGGGAACACCGGGGAGCTGTTTTTT
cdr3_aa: CASSLVAGNTGELFF

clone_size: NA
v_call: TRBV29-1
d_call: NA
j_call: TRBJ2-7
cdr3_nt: TGCAGCGTTAATAGAGGGAACTACGAGCAGTACTTC
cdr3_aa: CSVNRGNYEQYF

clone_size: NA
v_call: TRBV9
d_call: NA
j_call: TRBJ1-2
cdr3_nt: TGTGCCAGCACACTCCCGGGACATCAGTACGGCTACACCTTC
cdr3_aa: CASTLPGHQYGYTF

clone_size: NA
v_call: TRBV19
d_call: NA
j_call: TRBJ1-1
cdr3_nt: TGTGCCAGCAATGGCGGGTTGGGTCTTTCTGAAGCTTTCTTT
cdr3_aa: CASNGGLGLSEAFF